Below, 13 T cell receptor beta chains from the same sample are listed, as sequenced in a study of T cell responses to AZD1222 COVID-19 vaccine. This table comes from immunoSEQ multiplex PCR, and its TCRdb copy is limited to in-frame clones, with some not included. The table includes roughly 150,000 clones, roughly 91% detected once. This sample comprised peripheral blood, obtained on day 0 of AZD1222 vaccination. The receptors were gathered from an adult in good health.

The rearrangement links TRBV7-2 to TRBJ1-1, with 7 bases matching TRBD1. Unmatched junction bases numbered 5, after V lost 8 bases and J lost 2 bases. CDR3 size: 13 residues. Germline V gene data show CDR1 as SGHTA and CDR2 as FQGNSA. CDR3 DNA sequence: TGTGCCAGCGGGGGACAGCCTAACACTGAAGCTTTCTTT. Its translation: CASGGQPNTEAFF. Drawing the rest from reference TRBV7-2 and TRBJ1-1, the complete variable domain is GAGVSQSPSNKVTEKGKDVELRCDPISGHTALYWYRQSLGQGLEFLIYFQGNSAPDKSGLPSDRFSAERTGGSVSTLTIQRTQQEDSAVYLCASGGQPNTEAFFGQGTRLTVV.

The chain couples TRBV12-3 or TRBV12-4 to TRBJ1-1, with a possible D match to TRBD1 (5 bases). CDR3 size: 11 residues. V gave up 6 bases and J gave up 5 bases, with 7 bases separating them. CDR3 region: CASRWGTEAFF. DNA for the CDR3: TGTGCCAGCAGATGGGGGACTGAAGCTTTCTTT.

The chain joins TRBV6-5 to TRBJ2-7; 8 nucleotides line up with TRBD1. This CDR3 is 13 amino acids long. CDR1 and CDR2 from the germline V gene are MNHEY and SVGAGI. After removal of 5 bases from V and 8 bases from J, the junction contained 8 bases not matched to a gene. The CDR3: CASSTQGANKQYF. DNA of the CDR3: TGTGCCAGCAGTACCCAGGGGGCGAATAAGCAGTACTTC.

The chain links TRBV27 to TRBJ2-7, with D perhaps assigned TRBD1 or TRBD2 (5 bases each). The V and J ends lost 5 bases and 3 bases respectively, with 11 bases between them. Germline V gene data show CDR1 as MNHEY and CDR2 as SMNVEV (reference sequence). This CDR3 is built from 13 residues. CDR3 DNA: TGTGCCAGCAGTCTTCTGGGGGACTACGAGCAGTACTTC. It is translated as CASSLLGDYEQYF.

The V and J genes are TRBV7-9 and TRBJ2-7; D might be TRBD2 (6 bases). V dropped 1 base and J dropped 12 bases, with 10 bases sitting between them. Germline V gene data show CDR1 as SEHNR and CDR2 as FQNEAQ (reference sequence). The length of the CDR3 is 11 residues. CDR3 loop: CASSLGGVPYF. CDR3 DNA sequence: TGTGCCAGCAGCTTAGGGGGGGTCCCGTACTTC.

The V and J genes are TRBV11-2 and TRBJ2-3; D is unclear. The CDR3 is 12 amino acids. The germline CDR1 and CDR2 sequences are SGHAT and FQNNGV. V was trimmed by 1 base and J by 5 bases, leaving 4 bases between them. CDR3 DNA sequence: TGTGCCAGCAGCTTAGGAGGAGATACGCAGTATTTT. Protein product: CASSLGGDTQYF.

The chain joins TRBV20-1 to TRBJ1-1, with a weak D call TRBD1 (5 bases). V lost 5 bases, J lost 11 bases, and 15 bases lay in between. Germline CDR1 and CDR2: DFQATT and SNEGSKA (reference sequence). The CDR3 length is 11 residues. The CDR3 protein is CSAGRDSKAFF. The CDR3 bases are TGCAGTGCTGGTAGGGACTCGAAGGCTTTCTTT.

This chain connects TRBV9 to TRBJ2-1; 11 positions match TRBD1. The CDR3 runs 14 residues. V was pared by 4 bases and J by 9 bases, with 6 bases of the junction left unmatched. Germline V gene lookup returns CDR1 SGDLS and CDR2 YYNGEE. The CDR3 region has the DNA TGTGCCAGCAGCTTGGGGACAGGGGGTCCTGAGCAGTTCTTC. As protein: CASSLGTGGPEQFF.

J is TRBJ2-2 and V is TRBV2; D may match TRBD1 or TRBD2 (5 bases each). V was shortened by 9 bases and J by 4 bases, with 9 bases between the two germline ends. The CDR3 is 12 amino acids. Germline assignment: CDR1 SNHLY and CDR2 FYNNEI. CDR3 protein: CASPGGTGELFF. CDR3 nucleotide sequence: TGTGCCAGTCCTGGGGGCACCGGGGAGCTGTTTTTT.

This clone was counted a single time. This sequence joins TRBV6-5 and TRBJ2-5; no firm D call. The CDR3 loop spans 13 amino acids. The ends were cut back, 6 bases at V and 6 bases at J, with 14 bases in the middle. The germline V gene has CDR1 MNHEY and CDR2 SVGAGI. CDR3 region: CASSSGWAKTQYF. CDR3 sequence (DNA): TGTGCCAGCAGCTCGGGTTGGGCAAAGACCCAGTACTTC.

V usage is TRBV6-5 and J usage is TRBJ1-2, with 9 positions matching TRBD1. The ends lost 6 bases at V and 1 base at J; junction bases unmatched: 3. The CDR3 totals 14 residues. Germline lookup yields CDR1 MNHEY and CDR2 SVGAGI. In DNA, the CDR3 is TGTGCCAGCAGGCAGACAGGGGGTAACTATGGCTACACCTTC. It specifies CASRQTGGNYGYTF.

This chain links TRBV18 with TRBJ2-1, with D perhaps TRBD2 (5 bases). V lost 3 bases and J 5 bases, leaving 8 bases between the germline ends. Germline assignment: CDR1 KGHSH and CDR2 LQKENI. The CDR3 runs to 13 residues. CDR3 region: CASSPSGDNEQFF. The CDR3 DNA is TGTGCCAGCTCACCTTCCGGGGACAATGAGCAGTTCTTC.

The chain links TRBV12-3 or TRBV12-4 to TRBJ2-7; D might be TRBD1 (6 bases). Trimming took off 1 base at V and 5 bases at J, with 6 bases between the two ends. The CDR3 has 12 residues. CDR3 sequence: CASSLDRDEQYF. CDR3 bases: TGTGCCAGCAGTTTAGACAGGGACGAGCAGTACTTC.